A single sample is the source of the 23 T cell receptor beta chains below, sequenced in a study of blood T cell repertoires in COVID-19. Assay: immunoSEQ multiplex PCR; the TCRdb copy retains only in-frame clones and omits some. The sample contains under 250,000 clones, around 80% of which appear only once. Sequenced material: peripheral blood. The receptor set was obtained from a woman aged 40 to 50 with acute or convalescent COVID-19.

The chain uses TRBV29-1 and TRBJ1-5, with 7 nucleotides matching TRBD1. Germline-derived CDR1 and CDR2 are SQVTM and ANQGSEA. Trimming took 7 bases from V and 1 from J; bases not matched to a gene: 4. The CDR3 is 13 residues long. CDR3: CSATGQSNQPQHF. The CDR3, as DNA: TGCAGCGCTACGGGACAGAGCAATCAGCCCCAGCATTTT.

This clone was found once. This chain connects TRBV3-1 (or the pseudogene TRBV3-2) to TRBJ1-2; D not resolved. Germline V gene lookup returns CDR1 LGHDT and CDR2 YNNKEL (reference sequence). Between the trimmed V and J ends, which lost 4 bases and 14 bases, there was a span of 23 bases. The CDR3 is 14 amino acids. CDR3 sequence reads: CASSPARSGPPLTF. The CDR3, as DNA: TGTGCCAGCAGCCCAGCCCGGTCAGGTCCCCCTTTAACCTTC.

The V call is TRBV10-3, the J call TRBJ1-2; possible D gene TRBD1, 5 bases. Trimming took off 1 base at V and 3 bases at J, with 15 bases between the two ends. CDR3 length: 16 amino acids. Germline V gives CDR1 ENHRY, CDR2 SYGVKD. The CDR3 reads CAISEWGPDRDYGYTF. The CDR3 DNA reads TGTGCCATCAGTGAGTGGGGCCCCGACAGAGACTATGGCTACACCTTC.

This chain joins TRBV20-1 and TRBJ2-3; no definite D call. The CDR3 consists of 11 residues. V lost 3 bases and J lost 4, with 5 bases in between. Germline V gene data show CDR1 as DFQATT and CDR2 as SNEGSKA (reference sequence). The CDR3 DNA reads TGCAGTGCTAGCTGGCCAGATACGCAGTATTTT. Translated: CSASWPDTQYF.

This chain joins TRBV2 and TRBJ2-1, with D tentatively TRBD2 (7 bases). Germline V gives CDR1 SNHLY, CDR2 FYNNEI. Trimming shortened V by 6 bases and J by 0 bases, and 15 bases separated the two germline ends. This CDR3 is built from 16 residues. The DNA of the CDR3 is TGTGCCAGCAGCCTCGGGGGAGGGGGCTCCTACAATGAGCAGTTCTTC. Protein: CASSLGGGGSYNEQFF. The complete variable domain, with remaining parts taken from reference TRBV2 and TRBJ2-1, reads EPEVTQTPSHQVTQMGQEVILRCVPISNHLYFYWYRQILGQKVEFLVSFYNNEISEKSEIFDDQFSVERPDGSNFTLKIRSTKLEDSAMYFCASSLGGGGSYNEQFFGPGTRLTVL.

The V gene is TRBV7-3, the J gene TRBJ1-1; 9 bases are shared with TRBD1. This CDR3 contains 15 residues. V trimming: 3 bases; J trimming: 4 bases; junction bases outside the gene matches: 6. The germline CDR1 and CDR2 sequences are SGHTA and FQGTGA. The CDR3 DNA is TGTGCCAGCAGCTTGGGGGACAGGGTAAGCACTGAAGCTTTCTTT. Translation gives CASSLGDRVSTEAFF.

This clone was seen more than once but under ten times. The CDR3 reads CASGFRDRPYEQYF. The CDR3 DNA reads TGCGCCAGCGGGTTCCGGGACAGACCCTACGAGCAGTACTTC. The chain carries TRBV5-1 and TRBJ2-7, with 7 positions matching TRBD1. Germline trimming cut 7 bases from V and 2 bases from J; bases unmatched to any gene: 9. CDR3 length: 14 amino acids. Germline lookup yields CDR1 SGHRS and CDR2 YFSETQ. The full variable domain, in which reference TRBV5-1 and TRBJ2-7 provide the parts outside the CDR3, is KAGVTQTPRYLIKTRGQQVTLSCSPISGHRSVSWYQQTPGQGLQFLFEYFSETQRNKGNFPGRFSGRQFSNSRSEMNVSTLELGDSALYLCASGFRDRPYEQYFGPGTRLTVT.

The sample holds a few counts of this clone. The CDR3, as DNA: TGTGCCACCAGGGGTGGGCGGACTGGGCTCACCGGGGAGCTGTTTTTT. Translated: CATRGGRTGLTGELFF. The chain has TRBV7-9 and TRBJ2-2; weak D call: TRBD1 (6 bases). Germline loops: CDR1 SEHNR, CDR2 FQNEAQ (reference sequence). Trimming stripped 10 bases from V and 4 bases from J, with 22 bases between. CDR3 length: 16 amino acids.

This clone was seen just once. The rearrangement joins TRBV6-5 to TRBJ1-2, with D unclear. V lost 0 bases and J 4 bases, leaving 9 bases between the germline ends. The CDR3 runs 14 residues. The germline CDR1 and CDR2 sequences are MNHEY and SVGAGI. The CDR3 region is CASSYSLTGYGYTF. As DNA, the CDR3 is TGTGCCAGCAGTTACTCGTTAACGGGCTATGGCTACACCTTC.

DNA of the CDR3: TGCAGCGTTGAGAGAGGGGGCCCGAACTATGGCTACACCTTC. This gives the protein CSVERGGPNYGYTF. The rearrangement links TRBV29-1 to TRBJ1-2; 7 positions match TRBD1. Losses at the gene ends were 3 bases for V and 2 bases for J; bases not matched to a gene: 6. Germline-derived CDR1 and CDR2 are SQVTM and ANQGSEA. The CDR3 is made up of 14 amino acids.

The rearrangement joins TRBV11-2 to TRBJ2-7, with a possible D match to TRBD1 (5 bases). Germline CDR1 is SGHAT and CDR2 is FQNNGV. Trimming removed 5 bases at V and 6 bases at J, with 11 bases between. The CDR3 is made up of 12 amino acids. The CDR3 DNA sequence: TGTGCCAGCAGCACAGGAATACGCGAGCAGTACTTC. It specifies CASSTGIREQYF.

The CDR3 here is CASSQLVWGNEQFF. CDR3 DNA: TGCGCCAGCAGCCAACTAGTCTGGGGCAATGAGCAGTTCTTC. The chain carries TRBV10-2 and TRBJ2-1, with a tentative D call TRBD2 (5 bases). The CDR3 totals 14 residues. Trimming removed 6 bases at V and 6 bases at J, with 15 bases between. Germline assignment: CDR1 WSHSY and CDR2 SAAADI.

V is TRBV12-3 or TRBV12-4 and J is TRBJ1-1; D unclear. This CDR3 is built from 13 residues. V lost 2 bases to trimming and J lost 1 base, with 5 bases between them. The CDR3 DNA reads as TGTGCCAGCAGTTTATCCCGGAACACTGAAGCTTTCTTT. It encodes CASSLSRNTEAFF.

The chain couples TRBV12-5 to TRBJ2-3; 7 bases agree with TRBD2. This CDR3 has 15 amino acids. Germline assignment: CDR1 LGHNT and CDR2 FRNRAP. Trimming took 6 bases from V and 0 from J; bases not matched to a gene: 6. This CDR3 reads CASGPGTTSTDTQYF. DNA for the CDR3: TGTGCTAGTGGACCGGGGACTACTAGCACAGATACGCAGTATTTT.

This clone was found a few times. The chain joins TRBV6-4 to TRBJ1-2; 9 bases are shared with TRBD1. Germline V lookup: CDR1 MRHNA, CDR2 SNTAGT. The CDR3 is 13 residues long. V trimming: 2 bases; J trimming: 8 bases; junction bases outside the gene matches: 3. In DNA form, the CDR3 reads TGTGCCAGCAGTGACACCACAGGGGGCGGCTACACCTTC. Translating gives CASSDTTGGGYTF.

The V call is TRBV3-1 (or the pseudogene TRBV3-2), the J call TRBJ2-7; 7 bases are shared with TRBD2. CDR1 is LGHDT, CDR2 YNNKEL, per germline (reference sequence). Losses at the gene ends were 4 bases for V and 0 bases for J; bases not matched to a gene: 12. The CDR3 totals 17 residues. The CDR3 region is CASSRARPLADSYEQYF. The DNA for the CDR3 is TGTGCCAGCAGCCGTGCGCGGCCCCTAGCGGACTCCTACGAGCAGTACTTC.

This chain connects TRBV10-3 to TRBJ1-1; no clear D. This CDR3 has 15 residues. Germline values: CDR1 ENHRY, CDR2 SYGVKD. Trimming took 0 bases from V and 4 from J, leaving 12 bases between them. DNA of the CDR3: TGTGCCATCAGTGAGTCCAGGTCCCAGACCACTGAAGCTTTCTTT. This codes for CAISESRSQTTEAFF.

The V call is TRBV18, the J call TRBJ2-4; 8 bases are shared with TRBD1. V trimming: 3 bases; J trimming: 1 base; junction bases outside the gene matches: 8. CDR1 is KGHSH, CDR2 LQKENI, per germline. This CDR3 comprises 17 residues. This chain's CDR3 is CASSPGQGNSAKNIQYF. CDR3 coding DNA: TGTGCCAGCTCACCTGGACAGGGTAATTCTGCCAAAAACATTCAGTACTTC. The full variable domain, rest sourced from reference TRBV18 and TRBJ2-4, is NAGVMQNPRHLVRRRGQEARLRCSPMKGHSHVYWYRQLPEEGLKFMVYLQKENIIDESGMPKERFSAEFPKEGPSILRIQQVVRGDSAAYFCASSPGQGNSAKNIQYFGAGTRLSVL.

The chain joins TRBV6-5 to TRBJ1-1; TRBD1 matches at 8 bases. CDR1 is MNHEY and CDR2 is SVGAGI in the germline V gene. The V and J ends lost 2 bases and 4 bases, in that order; junction bases with no gene match: 6. The CDR3 consists of 15 residues. The CDR3 DNA follows: TGTGCCAGCAGTTACGCGGTCGGACAGGGCACTGAAGCTTTCTTT. Translated, it gives CASSYAVGQGTEAFF.

J is TRBJ2-7 and V is TRBV12-3 or TRBV12-4; maybe TRBD1 (5 bases). With 6 bases removed from V and 1 base from J, the gap between germline ends came to 10 bases. The CDR3 consists of 13 residues. The CDR3, as DNA: TGTGCCAGCAGCCCACAGGTTTCCTACGAGCAGTACTTC. Amino acid sequence: CASSPQVSYEQYF.

The J gene is TRBJ2-2, the V gene TRBV6-5; TRBD1 is a possible D gene (6 bases). This CDR3 contains 14 residues. Germline-derived CDR1 and CDR2 are MNHEY and SVGAGI. V lost 9 bases to trimming and J lost 2 bases, with 13 bases between them. The CDR3 spells CASNADRNTGELFF. CDR3 DNA sequence: TGTGCCAGTAACGCGGACAGAAACACCGGGGAGCTGTTTTTT.

The genes are TRBV5-1 and TRBJ1-6; no reliable D call. Germline loops: CDR1 SGHRS, CDR2 YFSETQ. This CDR3 is built from 16 residues. Trimming removed 4 bases from V and 1 base from J, with 12 bases in between. CDR3 in DNA: TGCGCCAGCAGCCCCACCGTTCGGTCCTATAATTCACCCCTCCACTTT. Amino acid sequence: CASSPTVRSYNSPLHF. Combining the CDR3 with reference TRBV5-1 and TRBJ1-6 gives the whole variable domain KAGVTQTPRYLIKTRGQQVTLSCSPISGHRSVSWYQQTPGQGLQFLFEYFSETQRNKGNFPGRFSGRQFSNSRSEMNVSTLELGDSALYLCASSPTVRSYNSPLHFGNGTRLTVT.

This clone was seen a few times. The chain's CDR3 is CASSRTGAQPYEQYF. The CDR3 region has the DNA TGCGCCAGCAGCCGAACAGGGGCCCAGCCCTACGAGCAGTACTTC. The chain recombines TRBV4-3 with TRBJ2-7, with TRBD1 matching 7 bases. After removal of 4 bases from V and 2 bases from J, the junction contained 8 bases not matched to a gene. This CDR3 is built from 15 residues. Germline V gene sequence: CDR1 LGHNA, CDR2 YSLEER.